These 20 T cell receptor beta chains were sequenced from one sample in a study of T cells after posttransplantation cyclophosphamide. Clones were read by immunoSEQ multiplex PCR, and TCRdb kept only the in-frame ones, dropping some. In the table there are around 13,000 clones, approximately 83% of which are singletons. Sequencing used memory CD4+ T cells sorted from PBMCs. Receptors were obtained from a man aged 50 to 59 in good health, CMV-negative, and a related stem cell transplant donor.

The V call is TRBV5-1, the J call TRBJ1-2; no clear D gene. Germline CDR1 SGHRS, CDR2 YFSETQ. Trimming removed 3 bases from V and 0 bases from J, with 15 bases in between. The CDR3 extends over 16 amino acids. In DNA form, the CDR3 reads TGCGCCAGCAGCTCTGGAGGGTTTTCCACTAACTATGGCTACACCTTC. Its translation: CASSSGGFSTNYGYTF.

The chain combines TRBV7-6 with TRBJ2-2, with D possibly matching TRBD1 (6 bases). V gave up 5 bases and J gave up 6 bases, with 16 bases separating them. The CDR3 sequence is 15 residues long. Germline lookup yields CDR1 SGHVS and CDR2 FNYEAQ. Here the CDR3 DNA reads TGTGCCAGCAGCGTACTACAGGGTACCCCCGGGGAGCTGTTTTTT. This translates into CASSVLQGTPGELFF.

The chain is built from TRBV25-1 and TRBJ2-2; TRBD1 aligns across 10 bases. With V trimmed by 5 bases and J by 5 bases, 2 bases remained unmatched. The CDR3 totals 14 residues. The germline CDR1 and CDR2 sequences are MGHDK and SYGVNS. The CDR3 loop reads CASSKGQGTGELFF. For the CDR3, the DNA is TGTGCCAGCAGTAAGGGACAGGGGACCGGGGAGCTGTTTTTT.

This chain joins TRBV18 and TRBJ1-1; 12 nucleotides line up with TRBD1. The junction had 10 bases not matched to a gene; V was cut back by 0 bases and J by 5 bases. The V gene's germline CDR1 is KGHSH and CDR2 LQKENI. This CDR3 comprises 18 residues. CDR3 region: CASSPPLGTGGSWTEAFF. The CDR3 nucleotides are TGTGCCAGCTCACCACCGCTCGGGACAGGGGGCTCATGGACTGAAGCTTTCTTT.

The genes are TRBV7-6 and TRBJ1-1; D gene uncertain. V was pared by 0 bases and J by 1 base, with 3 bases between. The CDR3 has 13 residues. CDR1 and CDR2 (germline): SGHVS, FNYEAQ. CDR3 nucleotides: TGTGCCAGCAGCTTAGCGCGGAACACTGAAGCTTTCTTT. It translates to CASSLARNTEAFF.

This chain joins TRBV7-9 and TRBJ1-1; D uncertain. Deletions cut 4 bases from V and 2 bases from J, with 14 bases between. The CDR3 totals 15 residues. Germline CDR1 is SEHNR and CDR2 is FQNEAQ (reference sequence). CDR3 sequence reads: CASSSQGGVNTEAFF. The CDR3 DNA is TGTGCCAGCAGCTCCCAAGGCGGAGTCAACACTGAAGCTTTCTTT.

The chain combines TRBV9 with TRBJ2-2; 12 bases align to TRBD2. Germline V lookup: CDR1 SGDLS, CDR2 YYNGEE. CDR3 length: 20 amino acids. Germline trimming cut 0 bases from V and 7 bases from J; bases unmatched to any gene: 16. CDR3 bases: TGTGCCAGCAGCGTAGGACCGGGACTAGCGGGCCGCCGAGGGAGCGGGGAGCTGTTTTTT. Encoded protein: CASSVGPGLAGRRGSGELFF.

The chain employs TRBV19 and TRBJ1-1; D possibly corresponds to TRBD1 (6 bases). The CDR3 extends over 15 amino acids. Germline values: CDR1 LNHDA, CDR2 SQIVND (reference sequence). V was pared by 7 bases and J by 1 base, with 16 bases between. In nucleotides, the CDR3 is TGTGCCAGTAAAGGTCGGGGGGCAGGGAACACTGAAGCTTTCTTT. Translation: CASKGRGAGNTEAFF.

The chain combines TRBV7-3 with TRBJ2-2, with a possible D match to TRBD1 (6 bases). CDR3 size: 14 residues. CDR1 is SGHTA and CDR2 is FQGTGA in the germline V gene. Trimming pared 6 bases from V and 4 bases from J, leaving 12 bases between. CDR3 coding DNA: TGTGCCAGCAGTAAGGACAGACCCACCGGGGAGCTGTTTTTT. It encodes CASSKDRPTGELFF.

The CDR3 bases are TGTGCCAGCAGCTTCAGGGACAGGGGGCACGAGCAGTACTTC. Translation gives CASSFRDRGHEQYF. The chain joins TRBV13 to TRBJ2-7; 12 nucleotides match TRBD1. The length of the CDR3 is 14 residues. J lost 5 bases, V lost 3 bases, and 2 bases had no gene match. Germline CDR1 and CDR2: PRHDT and FYEKMQ (reference sequence).

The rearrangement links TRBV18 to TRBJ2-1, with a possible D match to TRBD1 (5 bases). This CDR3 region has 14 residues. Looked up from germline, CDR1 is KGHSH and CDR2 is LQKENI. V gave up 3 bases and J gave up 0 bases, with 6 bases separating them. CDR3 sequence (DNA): TGTGCCAGCTCACCGGGGCCCTCCTACAATGAGCAGTTCTTC. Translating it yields CASSPGPSYNEQFF. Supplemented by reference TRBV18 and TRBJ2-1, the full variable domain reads NAGVMQNPRHLVRRRGQEARLRCSPMKGHSHVYWYRQLPEEGLKFMVYLQKENIIDESGMPKERFSAEFPKEGPSILRIQQVVRGDSAAYFCASSPGPSYNEQFFGPGTRLTVL.

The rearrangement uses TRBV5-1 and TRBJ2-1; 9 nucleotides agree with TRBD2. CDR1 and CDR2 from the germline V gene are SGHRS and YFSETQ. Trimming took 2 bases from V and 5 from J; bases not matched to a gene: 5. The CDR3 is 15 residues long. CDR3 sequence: CASSLMTSGNNEQFF. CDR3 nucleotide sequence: TGCGCCAGCAGCTTAATGACTAGCGGTAACAATGAGCAGTTCTTC. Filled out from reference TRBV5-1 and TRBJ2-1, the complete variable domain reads KAGVTQTPRYLIKTRGQQVTLSCSPISGHRSVSWYQQTPGQGLQFLFEYFSETQRNKGNFPGRFSGRQFSNSRSEMNVSTLELGDSALYLCASSLMTSGNNEQFFGPGTRLTVL.

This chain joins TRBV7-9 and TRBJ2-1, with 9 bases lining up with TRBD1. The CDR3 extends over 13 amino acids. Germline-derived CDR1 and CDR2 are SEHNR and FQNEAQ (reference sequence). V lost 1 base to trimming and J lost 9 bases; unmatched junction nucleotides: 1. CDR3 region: CASSLGQGGEQFF. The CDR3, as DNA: TGTGCCAGCAGCTTAGGACAGGGGGGTGAGCAGTTCTTC.

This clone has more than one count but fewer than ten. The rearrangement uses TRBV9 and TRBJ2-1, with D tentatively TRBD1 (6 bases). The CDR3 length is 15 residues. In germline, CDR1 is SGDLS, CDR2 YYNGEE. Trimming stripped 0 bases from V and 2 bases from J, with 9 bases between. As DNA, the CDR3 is TGTGCCAGCAGCGTAGCAGGGGATGCCTACAATGAGCAGTTCTTC. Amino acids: CASSVAGDAYNEQFF.

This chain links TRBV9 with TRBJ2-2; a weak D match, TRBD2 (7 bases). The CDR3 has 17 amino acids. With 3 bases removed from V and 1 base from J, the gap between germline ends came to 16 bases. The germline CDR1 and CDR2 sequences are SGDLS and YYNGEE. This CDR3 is CASSARGREWNTGELFF. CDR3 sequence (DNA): TGTGCCAGCAGCGCCCGGGGGCGGGAGTGGAACACCGGGGAGCTGTTTTTT.

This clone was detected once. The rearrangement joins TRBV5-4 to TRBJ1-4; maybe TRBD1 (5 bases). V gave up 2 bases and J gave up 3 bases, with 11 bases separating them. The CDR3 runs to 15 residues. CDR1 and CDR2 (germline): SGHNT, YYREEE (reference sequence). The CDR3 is CASSFSQQANEKLFF. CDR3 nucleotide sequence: TGTGCCAGCAGCTTCTCCCAACAGGCTAATGAAAAACTGTTTTTT.

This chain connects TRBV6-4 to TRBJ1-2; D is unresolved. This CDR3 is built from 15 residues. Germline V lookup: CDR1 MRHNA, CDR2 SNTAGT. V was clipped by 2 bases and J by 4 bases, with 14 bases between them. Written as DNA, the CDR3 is TGTGCCAGCAGTGACCAGGAGGGTGGGCTCTATGGCTACACCTTC. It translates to CASSDQEGGLYGYTF.

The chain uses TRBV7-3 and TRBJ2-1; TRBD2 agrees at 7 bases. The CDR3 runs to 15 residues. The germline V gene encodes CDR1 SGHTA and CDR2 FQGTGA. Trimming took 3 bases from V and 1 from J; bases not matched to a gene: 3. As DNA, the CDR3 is TGTGCCAGCAGCTTTATAGCGGGTTCCTACAATGAGCAGTTCTTC. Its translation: CASSFIAGSYNEQFF.

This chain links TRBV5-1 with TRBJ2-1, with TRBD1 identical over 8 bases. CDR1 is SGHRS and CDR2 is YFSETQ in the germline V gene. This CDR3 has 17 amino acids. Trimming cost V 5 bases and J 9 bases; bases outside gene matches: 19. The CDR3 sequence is CASRADTGGQGVTEQFF. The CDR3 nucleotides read TGCGCCAGCAGAGCGGATACCGGAGGACAGGGCGTAACTGAGCAGTTCTTC.

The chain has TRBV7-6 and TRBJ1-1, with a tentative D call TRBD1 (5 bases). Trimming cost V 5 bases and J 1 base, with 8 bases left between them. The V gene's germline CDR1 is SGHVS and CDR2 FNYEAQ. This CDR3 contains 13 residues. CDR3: CASSTQGNTEAFF. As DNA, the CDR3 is TGTGCCAGCAGCACCCAGGGGAACACTGAAGCTTTCTTT. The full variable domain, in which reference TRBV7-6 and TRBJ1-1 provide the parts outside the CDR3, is GAGVSQSPRYKVTKRGQDVALRCDPISGHVSLYWYRQALGQGPEFLTYFNYEAQQDKSGLPNDRFSAERPEGSISTLTIQRTEQRDSAMYRCASSTQGNTEAFFGQGTRLTVV.